The 16 T cell receptor beta chains listed next were all sequenced from one sample in a study of OX40 agonist ivuxolimab in advanced cancers. Sequenced by immunoSEQ multiplex PCR; TCRdb stores in-frame clones only, minus some. This sample carries under 65,000 clones, around nine tenths of them seen once, and the ten largest clones take approximately 0.8%. The material sequenced was CD4+ or CD8+ T cells sorted from blood, taken in a trial of the OX40 agonist ivuxolimab. The receptors come from an adult with an advanced solid tumor such as melanoma, head and neck, liver or kidney cancer.

This sequence joins TRBV2 and TRBJ2-3; 9 bases match TRBD2. CDR3 size: 15 residues. Germline V gives CDR1 SNHLY, CDR2 FYNNEI. The V segment lost 7 bases and the J segment 5 bases; nucleotides outside the gene matches: 10. CDR3 sequence reads: CASKEEAGGKDTQYF. CDR3 nucleotides: TGTGCCAGCAAGGAGGAAGCGGGAGGTAAAGATACGCAGTATTTT.

The chain combines TRBV5-1 with TRBJ2-1; the D gene is possibly TRBD1 (5 bases). Germline V gives CDR1 SGHRS, CDR2 YFSETQ. This CDR3 is 13 amino acids long. The germline V and J ends were trimmed by 6 bases and 8 bases, with 15 bases remaining between them. CDR3 DNA sequence: TGCGCCAGCAAAGTCCAGGACAATGATGAGCAGTTCTTC. It is translated as CASKVQDNDEQFF.

The chain recombines TRBV5-1 with TRBJ2-7, with D perhaps assigned TRBD1 or TRBD2 (6 bases each). The CDR3 is 15 amino acids. The germline CDR1 and CDR2 sequences are SGHRS and YFSETQ. V lost 0 bases and J lost 4, with 14 bases in between. CDR3 DNA sequence: TGCGCCAGCAGCTTGGACGGGGGCCCCCCATACGAGCAGTACTTC. Protein: CASSLDGGPPYEQYF.

The rearrangement links TRBV5-1 to TRBJ2-5; 10 bases line up with TRBD2. Germline trimming cut 0 bases from V and 4 bases from J; bases unmatched to any gene: 9. Germline V gives CDR1 SGHRS, CDR2 YFSETQ. This CDR3 comprises 17 residues. CDR3 coding DNA: TGCGCCAGCAGCTTGGGAGGGCGAGCGGGAGGGCCAGAGACCCAGTACTTC. Amino acids: CASSLGGRAGGPETQYF.

The sample holds one count of this clone. Here the CDR3 DNA reads TGTGCCAGCAGTTTTCTGAGGAATGAGCAGTTCTTC. It yields the protein CASSFLRNEQFF. The chain combines TRBV28 with TRBJ2-1; unclear D gene. V was trimmed by 3 bases and J by 7 bases, leaving 7 bases between them. CDR3 length: 12 residues. Germline V CDR1 and CDR2: MDHEN, SYDVKM. Filled out from reference TRBV28 and TRBJ2-1, the complete variable domain reads DVKVTQSSRYLVKRTGEKVFLECVQDMDHENMFWYRQDPGLGLRLIYFSYDVKMKEKGDIPEGYSVSREKKERFSLILESASTNQTSMYLCASSFLRNEQFFGPGTRLTVL.

This clone was observed once. The V and J genes are TRBV29-1 and TRBJ2-5; D not resolved. Trimming cost V 7 bases and J 4 bases, with 19 bases left between them. The CDR3 totals 14 residues. CDR1 SQVTM and CDR2 ANQGSEA come from the germline V gene. CDR3 DNA: TGCAGCGCCTCAACACTGGCCGTGGGAGAGACCCAGTACTTC. This translates into CSASTLAVGETQYF.

CDR3 coding DNA: TGTGCCAGCAGTTTGCGGGACAGGGGGCGAGGTGAGCAGTTCTTC. Its protein is CASSLRDRGRGEQFF. V gene TRBV28 combines with J gene TRBJ2-1; TRBD1 agrees at 12 bases. This CDR3 comprises 15 residues. Trimming took 3 bases from V and 9 from J; bases not matched to a gene: 6. The V gene's germline CDR1 is MDHEN and CDR2 SYDVKM.

The V and J genes are TRBV4-3 and TRBJ2-7, with D possibly matching TRBD2 (6 bases). This CDR3 has 17 amino acids. Germline CDR1 LGHNA, CDR2 YSLEER. V lost 0 bases to trimming and J lost 6 bases, with 21 bases between them. The CDR3 loop is CASSQDQGGIGKSEQYF. For the CDR3, the DNA is TGCGCCAGCAGCCAAGATCAAGGAGGGATCGGAAAGTCCGAGCAGTACTTC.

The V and J genes are TRBV5-1 and TRBJ2-7; TRBD2 agrees at 14 bases. CDR1 is SGHRS and CDR2 is YFSETQ in the germline V gene. J gave up 5 bases and V 3 bases, and 1 base lay outside the gene matches. CDR3 size: 14 residues. CDR3 loop: CASSWGLAGDEQYF. CDR3 nucleotide sequence: TGCGCCAGCAGCTGGGGACTAGCGGGAGACGAGCAGTACTTC.

The chain has TRBV28 and TRBJ2-1; 12 nucleotides agree with TRBD2. Germline V gene sequence: CDR1 MDHEN, CDR2 SYDVKM. The CDR3 length is 13 residues. Trimming took 8 bases from V and 7 from J; bases not matched to a gene: 3. The CDR3 nucleotides read TGTGCCAGCTCTAGCGGGAGGGAGAATGAGCAGTTCTTC. Encoded protein: CASSSGRENEQFF.

The genes are TRBV7-2 and TRBJ1-2; D perhaps matches TRBD1 (5 bases). This CDR3 has 14 amino acids. Germline CDR1 and CDR2: SGHTA and FQGNSA. Trimming removed 1 base from V and 7 bases from J, with 13 bases in between. The chain's CDR3 is CASSLGSRVGGYTF. CDR3 nucleotides: TGTGCCAGCAGCTTAGGTTCCAGGGTCGGTGGCTACACCTTC.

The chain recombines TRBV7-2 with TRBJ2-7; 8 bases map to TRBD2. Trimming cost V 4 bases and J 7 bases; bases outside gene matches: 9. The CDR3 contains 14 residues. The V gene's germline CDR1 is SGHTA and CDR2 FQGNSA. CDR3 region: CASSSEGLVGEQYF. In DNA, the CDR3 is TGTGCCAGCAGCTCCGAGGGACTAGTGGGAGAGCAGTACTTC.

V gene TRBV18 combines with J gene TRBJ2-3; D is perhaps TRBD1 (5 bases). V lost 8 bases and J lost 6, with 18 bases in between. The CDR3 has 14 amino acids. Germline V gene lookup returns CDR1 KGHSH and CDR2 LQKENI. CDR3 nucleotides: TGTGCCAGCGCTGACAGCTCTTATTGGGATACGCAGTATTTT. It translates to CASADSSYWDTQYF.

The chain has TRBV5-1 and TRBJ2-5, with 7 bases matching TRBD1. With V trimmed by 4 bases and J by 5 bases, 8 bases remained unmatched. The CDR3 loop spans 14 amino acids. CDR1 SGHRS and CDR2 YFSETQ come from the germline V gene. CDR3 sequence (DNA): TGCGCCAGCAGCCATAGACAGGGCCGGGAGACCCAGTACTTC. Its protein product is CASSHRQGRETQYF.

J is TRBJ2-1 and V is TRBV21-1; TRBD2, the D gene given by the table, was not confirmed from the DNA. TRBV21-1 is a recognized pseudogene. This CDR3 spans 15 amino acids. The CDR3 DNA reads TGTGCCAGCAACGAGCGGGAGGGGGCCTACAATGAGCAGTTCTTC. Translation gives CASNEREGAYNEQFF.

The chain uses TRBV11-3 and TRBJ2-7; TRBD1 agrees at 7 bases. CDR3 length: 15 residues. Germline trimming cut 5 bases from V and 4 bases from J; bases unmatched to any gene: 11. Germline V gene sequence: CDR1 SGHNT, CDR2 YENEEA. The CDR3 DNA sequence: TGTGCCAGCAGCCAAGGGACAGCAGACCCATACGAGCAGTACTTC. Amino acid sequence: CASSQGTADPYEQYF.